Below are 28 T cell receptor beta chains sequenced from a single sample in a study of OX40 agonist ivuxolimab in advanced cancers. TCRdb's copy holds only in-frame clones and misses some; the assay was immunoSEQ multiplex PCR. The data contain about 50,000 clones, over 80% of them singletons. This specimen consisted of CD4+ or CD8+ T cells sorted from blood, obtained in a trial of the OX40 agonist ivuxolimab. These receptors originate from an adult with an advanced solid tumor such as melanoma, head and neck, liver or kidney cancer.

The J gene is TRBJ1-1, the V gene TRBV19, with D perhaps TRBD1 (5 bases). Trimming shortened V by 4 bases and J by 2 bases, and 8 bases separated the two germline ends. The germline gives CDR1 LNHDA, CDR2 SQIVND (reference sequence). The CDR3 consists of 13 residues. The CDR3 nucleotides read TGTGCCAGTAGTAGGACACCTAACACTGAAGCTTTCTTT. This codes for CASSRTPNTEAFF.

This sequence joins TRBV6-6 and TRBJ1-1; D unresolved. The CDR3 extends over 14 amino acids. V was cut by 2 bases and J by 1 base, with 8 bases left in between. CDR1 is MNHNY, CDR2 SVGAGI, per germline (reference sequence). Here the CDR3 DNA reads TGTGCCAGCAGTTACGAGGGTGGGAACACTGAAGCTTTCTTT. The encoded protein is CASSYEGGNTEAFF.

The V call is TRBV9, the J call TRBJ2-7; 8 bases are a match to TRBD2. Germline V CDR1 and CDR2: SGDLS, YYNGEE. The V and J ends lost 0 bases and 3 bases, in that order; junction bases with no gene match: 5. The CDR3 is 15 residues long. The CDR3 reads CASSVGKAGGYEQYF. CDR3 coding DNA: TGTGCCAGCAGCGTAGGGAAGGCGGGAGGCTACGAGCAGTACTTC. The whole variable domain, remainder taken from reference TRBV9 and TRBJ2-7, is DSGVTQTPKHLITATGQRVTLRCSPRSGDLSVYWYQQSLDQGLQFLIQYYNGEERAKGNILERFSAQQFPDLHSELNLSSLELGDSALYFCASSVGKAGGYEQYFGPGTRLTVT.

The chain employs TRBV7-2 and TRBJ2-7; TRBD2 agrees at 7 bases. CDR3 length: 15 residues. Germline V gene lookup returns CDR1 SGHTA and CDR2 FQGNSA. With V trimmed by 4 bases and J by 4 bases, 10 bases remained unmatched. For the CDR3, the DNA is TGTGCCAGCAGCTCTAGCGGCGGGACTCTATACGAGCAGTACTTC. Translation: CASSSSGGTLYEQYF. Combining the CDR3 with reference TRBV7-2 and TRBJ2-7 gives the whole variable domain GAGVSQSPSNKVTEKGKDVELRCDPISGHTALYWYRQSLGQGLEFLIYFQGNSAPDKSGLPSDRFSAERTGGSVSTLTIQRTQQEDSAVYLCASSSSGGTLYEQYFGPGTRLTVT.

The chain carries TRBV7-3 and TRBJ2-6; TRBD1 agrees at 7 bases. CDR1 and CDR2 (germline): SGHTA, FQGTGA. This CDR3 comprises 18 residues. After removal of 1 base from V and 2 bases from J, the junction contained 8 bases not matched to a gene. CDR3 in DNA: TGTGCCAGCAGCTTAAAAGGGGGCCCAGTAACTGGGGCCAACGTCCTGACTTTC. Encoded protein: CASSLKGGPVTGANVLTF. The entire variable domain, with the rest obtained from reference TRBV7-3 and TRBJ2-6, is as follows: GAGVSQTPSNKVTEKGKYVELRCDPISGHTALYWYRQSLGQGPEFLIYFQGTGAADDSGLPNDRFFAVRPEGSVSTLKIQRTERGDSAVYLCASSLKGGPVTGANVLTFGAGSRLTVL.

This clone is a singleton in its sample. Written as DNA, the CDR3 is TGTGCCAGCAGTTCACGCCTCCCACAGGGAGATTTCTACGAGCAGTACTTC. It codes for CASSSRLPQGDFYEQYF. J is TRBJ2-7 and V is TRBV28, with D maybe TRBD1 (6 bases). Trimming shortened V by 4 bases and J by 3 bases, and 22 bases separated the two germline ends. The CDR3 has 17 residues. Germline V CDR1 and CDR2: MDHEN, SYDVKM.

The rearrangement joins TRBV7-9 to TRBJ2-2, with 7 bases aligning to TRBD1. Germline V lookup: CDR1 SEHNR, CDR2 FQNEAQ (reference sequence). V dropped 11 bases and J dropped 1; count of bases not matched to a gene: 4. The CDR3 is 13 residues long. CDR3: CARDRENTGELFF. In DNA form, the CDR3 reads TGTGCCCGCGACAGGGAGAACACCGGGGAGCTGTTTTTT.

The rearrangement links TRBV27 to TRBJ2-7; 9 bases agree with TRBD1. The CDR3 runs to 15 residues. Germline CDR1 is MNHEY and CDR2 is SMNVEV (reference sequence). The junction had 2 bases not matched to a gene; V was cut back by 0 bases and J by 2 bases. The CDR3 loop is CASSLSRDRAYEQYF. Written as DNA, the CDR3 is TGTGCCAGCAGTTTATCCCGGGACAGGGCCTACGAGCAGTACTTC.

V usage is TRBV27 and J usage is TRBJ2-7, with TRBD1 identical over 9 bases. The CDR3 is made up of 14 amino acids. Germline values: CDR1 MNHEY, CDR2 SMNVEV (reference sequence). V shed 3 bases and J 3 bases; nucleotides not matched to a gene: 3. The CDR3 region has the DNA TGTGCCAGCAGTTTGTCGACAGGGGGCTACGAGCAGTACTTC. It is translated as CASSLSTGGYEQYF.

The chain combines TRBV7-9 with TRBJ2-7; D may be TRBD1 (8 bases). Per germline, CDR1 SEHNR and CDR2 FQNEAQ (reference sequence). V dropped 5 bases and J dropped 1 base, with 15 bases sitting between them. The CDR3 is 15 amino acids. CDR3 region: CASSGEGQASYEQYF. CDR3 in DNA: TGTGCCAGCAGCGGGGAGGGACAGGCGTCCTACGAGCAGTACTTC.

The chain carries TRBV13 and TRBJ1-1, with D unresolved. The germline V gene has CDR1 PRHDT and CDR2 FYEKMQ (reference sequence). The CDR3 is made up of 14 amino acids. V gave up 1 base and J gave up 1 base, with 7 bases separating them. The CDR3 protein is CASSLAPGNTEAFF. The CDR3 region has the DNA TGTGCCAGCAGCTTAGCTCCGGGGAACACTGAAGCTTTCTTT.

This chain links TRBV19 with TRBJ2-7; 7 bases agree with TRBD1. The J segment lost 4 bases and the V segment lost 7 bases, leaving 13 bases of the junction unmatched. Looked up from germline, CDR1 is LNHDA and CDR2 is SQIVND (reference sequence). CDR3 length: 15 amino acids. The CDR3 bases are TGTGCCAGTACCCGCCAACAGGGGCCAAATTACGAGCAGTACTTC. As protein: CASTRQQGPNYEQYF.

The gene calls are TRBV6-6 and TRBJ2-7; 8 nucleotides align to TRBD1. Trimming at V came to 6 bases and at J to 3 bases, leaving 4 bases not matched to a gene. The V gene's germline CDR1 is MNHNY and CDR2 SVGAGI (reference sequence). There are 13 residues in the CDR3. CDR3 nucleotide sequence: TGTGCCAGCAGGCTGGACAGGGACTACGAGCAGTACTTC. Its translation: CASRLDRDYEQYF.

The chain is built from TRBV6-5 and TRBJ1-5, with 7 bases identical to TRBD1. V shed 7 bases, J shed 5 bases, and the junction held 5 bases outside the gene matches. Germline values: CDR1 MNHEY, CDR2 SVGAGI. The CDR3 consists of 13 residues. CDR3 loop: CASTEQGYQPQHF. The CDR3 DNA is TGTGCCAGCACCGAACAGGGGTATCAGCCCCAGCATTTT.

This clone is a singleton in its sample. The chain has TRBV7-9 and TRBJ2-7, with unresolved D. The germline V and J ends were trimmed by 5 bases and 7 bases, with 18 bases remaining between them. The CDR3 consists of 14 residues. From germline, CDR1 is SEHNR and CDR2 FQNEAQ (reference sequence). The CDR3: CASSPLGEAGEQYF. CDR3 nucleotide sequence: TGTGCCAGCAGCCCCCTAGGTGAAGCTGGGGAGCAGTACTTC.

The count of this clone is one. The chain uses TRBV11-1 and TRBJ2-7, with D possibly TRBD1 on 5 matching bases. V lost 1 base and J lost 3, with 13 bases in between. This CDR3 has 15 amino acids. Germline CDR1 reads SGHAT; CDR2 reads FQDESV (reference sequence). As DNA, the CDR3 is TGTGCCAGCAGCTTAGAAAGGGGCCTCAACTACGAGCAGTACTTC. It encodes CASSLERGLNYEQYF.

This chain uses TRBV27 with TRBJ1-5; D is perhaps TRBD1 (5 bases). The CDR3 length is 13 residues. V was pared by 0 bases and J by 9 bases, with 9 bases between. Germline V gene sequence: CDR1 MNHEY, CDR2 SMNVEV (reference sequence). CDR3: CASSLSPGMPQHF. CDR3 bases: TGTGCCAGCAGTTTATCTCCAGGGATGCCCCAGCATTTT.

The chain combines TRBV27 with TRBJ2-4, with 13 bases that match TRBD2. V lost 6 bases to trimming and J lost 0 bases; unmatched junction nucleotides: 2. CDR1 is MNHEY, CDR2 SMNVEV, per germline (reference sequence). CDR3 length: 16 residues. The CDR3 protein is CASRTSGRLAKNIQYF. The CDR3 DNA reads TGTGCCAGCAGGACTAGCGGGAGGTTAGCCAAAAACATTCAGTACTTC.

The CDR3 DNA is TGTGCCAGCAGCTTAAGGCGAGGGCTCGGCCATGAGCAGTTCTTC. Translation: CASSLRRGLGHEQFF. The chain carries TRBV7-6 and TRBJ2-1; a weak D match, TRBD2 (5 bases). CDR1 is SGHVS, CDR2 FNYEAQ, per germline. CDR3 length: 15 amino acids. Trimming cost V 2 bases and J 8 bases, with 16 bases left between them.

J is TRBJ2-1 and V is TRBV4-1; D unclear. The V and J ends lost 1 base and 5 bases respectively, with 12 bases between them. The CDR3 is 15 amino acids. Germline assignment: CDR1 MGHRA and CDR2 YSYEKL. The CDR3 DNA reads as TGCGCCAGCAGCCAAGTCCCTACTGAAAACAATGAGCAGTTCTTC. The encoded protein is CASSQVPTENNEQFF.

CDR3 sequence (DNA): TGCGCCAGCAGCGACTCCGGGACAGGGGTCACTGAAGCTTTCTTT. Translated: CASSDSGTGVTEAFF. The J gene is TRBJ1-1, the V gene TRBV5-1; 10 positions agree with TRBD1. V lost 4 bases to trimming and J lost 4 bases; unmatched junction nucleotides: 7. This CDR3 spans 15 amino acids. Germline V gene lookup returns CDR1 SGHRS and CDR2 YFSETQ.

CDR3 protein: CASSQVTPYNEQFF. The CDR3 DNA reads TGTGCCAGCAGCCAAGTAACCCCGTACAATGAGCAGTTCTTC. This chain links TRBV14 with TRBJ2-1; D is uncertain. Germline CDR1 and CDR2: SGHDN and FVKESK. CDR3 size: 14 residues. V lost 1 base, J lost 4 bases, and 8 bases lay in between.

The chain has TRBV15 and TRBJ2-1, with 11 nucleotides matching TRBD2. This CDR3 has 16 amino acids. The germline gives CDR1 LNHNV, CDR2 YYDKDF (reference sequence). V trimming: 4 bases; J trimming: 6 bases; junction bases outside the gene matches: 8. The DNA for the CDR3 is TGTGCCACCAGCATGAGACTAGCGGGATCCCTCAATGAGCAGTTCTTC. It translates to CATSMRLAGSLNEQFF.

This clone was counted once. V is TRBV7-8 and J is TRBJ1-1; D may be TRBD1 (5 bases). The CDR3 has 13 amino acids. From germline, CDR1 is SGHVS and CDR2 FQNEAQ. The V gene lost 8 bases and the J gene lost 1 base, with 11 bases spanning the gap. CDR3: CASQGPRNTEAFF. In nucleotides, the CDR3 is TGTGCCAGCCAGGGACCGCGGAACACTGAAGCTTTCTTT.

CDR3 region: CASSPGQGRVPEQYF. The CDR3 DNA reads TGTGCCAGCAGCCCCGGGCAGGGGCGGGTTCCCGAGCAGTACTTC. The chain couples TRBV7-9 to TRBJ2-7; maybe TRBD1 (6 bases). V dropped 5 bases and J dropped 6 bases, with 20 bases sitting between them. CDR1 and CDR2 from the germline V gene are SEHNR and FQNEAQ (reference sequence). There are 15 residues in the CDR3.

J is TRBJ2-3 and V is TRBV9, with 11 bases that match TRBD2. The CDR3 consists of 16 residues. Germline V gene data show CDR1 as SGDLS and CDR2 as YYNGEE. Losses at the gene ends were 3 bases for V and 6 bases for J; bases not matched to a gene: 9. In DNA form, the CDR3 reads TGTGCCAGCAGCGATAGCGGGAGGGCCGTCTTTGATACGCAGTATTTT. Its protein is CASSDSGRAVFDTQYF.

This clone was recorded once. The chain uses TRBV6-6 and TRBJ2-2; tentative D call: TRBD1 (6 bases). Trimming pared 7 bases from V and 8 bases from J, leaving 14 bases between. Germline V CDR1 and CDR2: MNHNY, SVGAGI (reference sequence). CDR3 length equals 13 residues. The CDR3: CASTINREGELFF. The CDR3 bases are TGTGCCAGCACCATAAACAGGGAGGGGGAGCTGTTTTTT.

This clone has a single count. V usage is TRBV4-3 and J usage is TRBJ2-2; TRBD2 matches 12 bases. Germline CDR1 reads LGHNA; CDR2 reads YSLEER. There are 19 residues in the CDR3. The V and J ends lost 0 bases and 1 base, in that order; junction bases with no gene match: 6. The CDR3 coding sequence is TGCGCCAGCAGCCAAGATCTGGCTAGCGGGAGGGTGAACACCGGGGAGCTGTTTTTT. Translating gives CASSQDLASGRVNTGELFF.